This is a list of T cell receptor beta chains from one sample in a study of shared clonotypes between healthy human individuals. The data were produced by immunoSEQ multiplex PCR, yet TCRdb's version contains in-frame clones alone and is incomplete. This sample has a few million clones; 93% occur once, and the top ten carry roughly 1.7%. Sequencing input: naive CD8+ T cells from PBMCs. The receptors here all came from a young man in good health. Some clones in this sample may be carry-over from other donors' samples. The CDR3 runs from the conserved cysteine through the conserved F or W. A D gene is named only where the DNA matches it firmly. Some rows have no size entry. The others give once, few or many, or a class for an expanded clone.

CDR3,DNA,J,V,D,size
CASSYGRGSSYEQYF,TGTGCCAGCAGTTACGGACGGGGGAGCTCCTACGAGCAGTACTTC,TRBJ2-7,TRBV6-5,NA,NA
CASSVYGRVHTDTQYF,TGTGCCAGCAGCGTATACGGTCGGGTCCACACAGATACGCAGTATTTT,TRBJ2-3,TRBV9,NA,NA
CASSLGMGTEAFF,TGTGCCAGCAGCTTAGGAATGGGAACTGAAGCTTTCTTT,TRBJ1-1,TRBV7-3,NA,NA
CASSPIPSGQETQYF,TGCGCCAGCAGCCCGATCCCTAGCGGCCAAGAGACCCAGTACTTC,TRBJ2-5,TRBV5-1,TRBD2,NA
CASSPGGWNEQFF,TGTGCCAGCAGTCCTGGAGGGTGGAATGAGCAGTTCTTC,TRBJ2-1,TRBV28,NA,NA
CASSLALSGGQYF,TGTGCCAGCAGCTTAGCGCTAAGCGGGGGCCAGTACTTC,TRBJ2-5,TRBV7-2,TRBD2,NA
CSGAGGPNEQYF,TGCAGCGGGGCCGGAGGGCCAAACGAGCAGTACTTC,TRBJ2-7,TRBV29-1,NA,NA
CASSQGLAGSYEQYF,TGTGCCAGCAGCCAGGGACTAGCGGGTTCCTACGAGCAGTACTTC,TRBJ2-7,TRBV14,TRBD2,NA
CASSPTPTNQPQHF,TGTGCCAGCAGTCCGACTCCCACTAATCAGCCCCAGCATTTT,TRBJ1-5,TRBV6-5,NA,NA
CASSQRGAGEQYF,TGTGCCAGCAGTCAACGCGGGGCTGGCGAGCAGTACTTC,TRBJ2-7,TRBV7-9,NA,NA
CASSLGTGWEQYF,TGCGCCAGCAGCCTGGGGACAGGGTGGGAGCAGTACTTC,TRBJ2-7,TRBV5-1,TRBD1,NA
CASSYSTGGSYEQYF,TGTGCCAGCAGTTACTCAACGGGAGGCTCCTACGAGCAGTACTTC,TRBJ2-7,TRBV6-6,TRBD2,NA
CASSLSPGAVRMFF,TGTGCCAGCAGTTTATCCCCTGGGGCCGTTAGGATGTTCTTC,TRBJ2-1,TRBV27,NA,NA
CATSRESGAGNEQFF,TGTGCCACCAGCAGAGAGTCAGGGGCCGGCAATGAGCAGTTCTTC,TRBJ2-1,TRBV15,NA,NA
CASSKAGNTIYF,TGTGCCAGCAGCAAAGCTGGGAACACCATATATTTT,TRBJ1-3,TRBV7-9,NA,once
CASSVGTSGSGTDTQYF,TGTGCCAGCAGCGTAGGAACTAGCGGGAGCGGTACAGATACGCAGTATTTT,TRBJ2-3,TRBV9,TRBD2,NA
CASSYSDFSQPQHF,TGTGCCAGCAGTTACTCGGACTTTAGTCAGCCCCAGCATTTT,TRBJ1-5,TRBV6-5,NA,NA
CASSEHGPYYEQYF,TGTGCCAGCAGTGAACATGGACCGTACTACGAGCAGTACTTC,TRBJ2-7,TRBV2,NA,NA
CASNRGVGGADTEAFF,TGTGCCAGCAATCGAGGTGTGGGGGGCGCAGACACTGAAGCTTTCTTT,TRBJ1-1,TRBV27,NA,once
CASSENRGGTQYF,TGTGCCAGCAGCGAGAACAGGGGGGGGACCCAGTACTTC,TRBJ2-5,TRBV11-2,NA,NA
CASSPGGAPYGYTF,TGTGCCAGCAGCCCCGGGGGGGCCCCCTATGGCTACACCTTC,TRBJ1-2,TRBV7-9,NA,NA
CASGLANSETQYF,TGTGCCAGTGGACTAGCGAATTCAGAGACCCAGTACTTC,TRBJ2-5,TRBV19,TRBD2,NA
CASSETSGRGALNQPQHF,TGTGCCAGCAGTGAAACCTCGGGGCGGGGGGCCCTCAATCAGCCCCAGCATTTT,TRBJ1-5,TRBV6-1,NA,NA
CASSFENRPKSSYNEQFF,TGTGCCAGCAGCTTCGAAAACAGACCCAAGAGCTCCTACAATGAGCAGTTCTTC,TRBJ2-1,TRBV7-9,NA,NA
CASSPTPGGSYEQYF,TGTGCCAGTAGCCCGACTCCCGGGGGCTCCTACGAGCAGTACTTC,TRBJ2-7,TRBV19,NA,NA
CASSPKGIYGYTF,TGTGCCAGCAGCCCCAAGGGGATTTATGGCTACACCTTC,TRBJ1-2,TRBV7-6,NA,NA
CASSGQTDRGLYEQYF,TGTGCCAGCAGCGGGCAAACCGACAGGGGGCTCTACGAGCAGTACTTC,TRBJ2-7,TRBV13,TRBD1,NA
CASTLGLAGTYEQYF,TGTGCCAGCACCCTGGGACTAGCGGGGACCTACGAGCAGTACTTC,TRBJ2-7,TRBV2,TRBD2,once
CASSLTPRKNTEAFF,TGTGCCAGCAGCTTAACCCCCAGAAAGAACACTGAAGCTTTCTTT,TRBJ1-1,TRBV7-3,NA,NA
CASSDGGLDEQYF,TGTGCCAGCAGTGATGGAGGGTTGGACGAGCAGTACTTC,TRBJ2-7,TRBV6-1,NA,NA
CASSTSGGPTGELFF,TGTGCCAGCAGCACTTCAGGAGGGCCCACCGGGGAGCTGTTTTTT,TRBJ2-2,TRBV6-5,NA,NA
CSVGGLLYNEQFF,TGCAGCGTTGGGGGGCTTCTGTACAATGAGCAGTTCTTC,TRBJ2-1,TRBV29-1,NA,NA
CASSSSLPGSTNEKLFF,TGTGCCAGCAGCTCCTCATTACCAGGGAGCACTAATGAAAAACTGTTTTTT,TRBJ1-4,TRBV7-9,NA,NA
CATSRGASGSGVGGELFF,TGTGCCACCAGCAGAGGGGCTAGCGGGAGCGGTGTCGGCGGGGAGCTGTTTTTT,TRBJ2-2,TRBV15,TRBD2,NA
CASSLALVAGSTDTQYF,TGCGCCAGCAGCTTGGCCTTGGTAGCGGGGAGCACAGATACGCAGTATTTT,TRBJ2-3,TRBV5-1,TRBD2,NA
CASSLLRGNTEAFF,TGTGCCAGCAGTTTACTACGGGGGAACACTGAAGCTTTCTTT,TRBJ1-1,TRBV27,NA,NA
CASRMDSLYGYTF,TGTGCCAGCAGGATGGACAGCCTCTATGGCTACACCTTC,TRBJ1-2,TRBV2,NA,NA
CATSGGANSYEQYF,TGTGCCACCTCTGGGGGGGCTAACTCCTACGAGCAGTACTTC,TRBJ2-7,TRBV15,NA,NA
CASSLIARTGWGFEQYF,TGTGCCAGCAGTTTAATAGCCCGGACAGGGTGGGGCTTCGAGCAGTACTTC,TRBJ2-7,TRBV28,TRBD1,NA
CSVLQGVYNEQFF,TGCAGCGTGTTACAGGGGGTGTACAATGAGCAGTTCTTC,TRBJ2-1,TRBV29-1,TRBD1,NA
CASSLDRALAKNIQYF,TGCGCCAGCAGCTTGGACAGGGCTCTAGCCAAAAACATTCAGTACTTC,TRBJ2-4,TRBV5-1,NA,NA
CASSVGRAGASYEQYF,TGTGCCAGCAGCGTAGGGCGAGCAGGGGCGTCATACGAGCAGTACTTC,TRBJ2-7,TRBV9,NA,NA
CASSGRDRAAEQYF,TGTGCCAGCAGTGGAAGGGACAGGGCGGCCGAGCAGTACTTC,TRBJ2-7,TRBV6-5,TRBD1,NA
CASSLSETVNNEQFF,TGTGCCAGCAGCTTATCCGAGACAGTCAACAATGAGCAGTTCTTC,TRBJ2-1,TRBV7-6,NA,NA
CASSQAITGELFF,TGTGCCAGCAGCCAGGCTATCACCGGGGAGCTGTTTTTT,TRBJ2-2,TRBV28,NA,NA
CAIRSNTEAFF,TGTGCCATCAGATCGAACACTGAAGCTTTCTTT,TRBJ1-1,TRBV10-3,NA,few
CASSEQGVLAKNIQYF,TGTGCCAGCTCGGAACAGGGGGTTCTAGCCAAAAACATTCAGTACTTC,TRBJ2-4,TRBV18,TRBD1,NA
CASRVRTGVETFF,TGTGCCAGCAGGGTACGGACAGGGGTCGAGACTTTCTTT,TRBJ1-1,TRBV27,TRBD1,NA